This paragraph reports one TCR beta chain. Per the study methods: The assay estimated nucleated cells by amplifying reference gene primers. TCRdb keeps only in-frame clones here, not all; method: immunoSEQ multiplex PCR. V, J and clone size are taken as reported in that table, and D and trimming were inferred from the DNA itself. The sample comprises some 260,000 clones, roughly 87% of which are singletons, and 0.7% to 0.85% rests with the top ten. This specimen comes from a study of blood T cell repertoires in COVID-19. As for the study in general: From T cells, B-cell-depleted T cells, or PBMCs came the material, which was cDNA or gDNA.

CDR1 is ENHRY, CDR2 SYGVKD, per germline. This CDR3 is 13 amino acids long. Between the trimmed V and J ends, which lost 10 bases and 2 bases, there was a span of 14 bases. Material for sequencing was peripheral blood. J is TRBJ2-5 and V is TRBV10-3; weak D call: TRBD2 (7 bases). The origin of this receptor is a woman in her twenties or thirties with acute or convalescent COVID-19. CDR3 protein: CATLGGAQETQYF. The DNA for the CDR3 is TGTGCCACCTTAGGGGGGGCACAAGAGACCCAGTACTTC.